This TCR beta chain comes out of a study of radiation and T cells in renal cell carcinoma. Repertoires were generated with immunoSEQ multiplex PCR, while TCRdb's copy carries only in-frame clones and drops some. The table records 150,000 to 200,000 clones, less than 90% of them present only once. Germline loops: CDR1 SGHAT, CDR2 FQNNGV. V was trimmed by 5 bases and J by 4 bases, leaving 11 bases between them. There are 13 residues in the CDR3. This clone was counted once. Described time point: blood 4 weeks post-SBRT, at nephrectomy. Treatment here: 15 Gy SBRT to primary tumor, nephrectomy 4 weeks later. Nephrectomy followed 15 Gy stereotactic body radiation by 4 weeks.

The origin of this receptor is a woman aged 50 to 60 with renal cell carcinoma. The material sequenced was blood, taken from a patient whose treatment included radiotherapy and nephrectomy. This rearrangement joins TRBV11-2 to TRBJ1-2, with D tentatively TRBD1 (5 bases). DNA of the CDR3: TGTGCCAGCAGCCCGACAGCCCCCTATGGCTACACCTTC. Protein sequence: CASSPTAPYGYTF.